The T cell receptor beta chain under discussion was sequenced for a study of T cell responses to AZD1222 COVID-19 vaccine. Study-wide results and limits: White British ancestry dominated among donors, who included more females, and clonal diversity was possibly underestimated. Repertoires were collected only later (after the peak T cell response had occurred).

Profiled with immunoSEQ multiplex PCR; TCRdb holds only in-frame clones, not every one. The table records 75,000 to 85,000 clones, about 83% of them present only once. The analysis combined second doses at about 4 or about 12 weeks. Worth noting for this clone: Its matching antigen is unknown.

The CDR3 contains 14 residues. The source was peripheral blood, collected 28 days after the second AZD1222 dose. V gene TRBV21-1 combines with J gene TRBJ1-2. TRBV21-1 represents a pseudogene. This TCR was sampled from an adult who received the AZD1222 COVID-19 vaccine. CDR3 residues: CASSKGWGFAGYTF. The DNA of the CDR3 is TGTGCCAGCAGCAAGGGTTGGGGGTTTGCGGGCTACACCTTC.